This entry describes one T cell receptor beta chain. Its antigen is unidentified. The data originate from a study of T cell responses to AZD1222 COVID-19 vaccine. General study points: Repertoire sampling occurred only after the peak T cell response. Mostly white British, mostly female donors; authors suggested clonal diversity may be underestimated. Just 5 to 7 people given AZD1222 tested seropositive at baseline. Two doses of AZD1222 preceded a rise in Spike-specific TCR breadth and depth.

TCRdb's table, derived via immunoSEQ multiplex PCR, lists solely in-frame clones and lacks some. This table has about 170,000 clones, around nine tenths appearing once. Germline trimming cut 5 bases from V and 4 bases from J; bases unmatched to any gene: 15. Germline CDR1 reads LNHDA; CDR2 reads SQIVND (reference sequence). The CDR3 is 17 amino acids. The source of this sequence is an adult in good health. This rearrangement joins TRBV19 to TRBJ1-1; 8 bases map to TRBD1. Sequencing used peripheral blood, obtained on day 0 of AZD1222 vaccination. The CDR3 protein is CASSATTGAVGATEAFF. The CDR3 DNA reads TGTGCCAGTAGTGCAACGACAGGGGCAGTGGGAGCCACTGAAGCTTTCTTT.